The source of this T cell receptor beta chain is a study of beta chain features in type 1 diabetes. Study-wide points: TCRB repertoires of naive, central memory and Treg cells appeared more similar among patients than among healthy donors. For type 1 diabetes patients, VDJ junctions showed fewer insertions and more deletions.

Of note for this clone: What it binds is not known. An end of the junction differs from the germline gene, which may be a read error.

The CDR3 extends over 15 amino acids. Germline V CDR1 and CDR2: MDHEN, SYDVKM. Donors contributed one heparinised blood draw apiece, averaging roughly 0.12 L. Cell sorting via CD45RO/CCR7/CD25/CD127/CD95/CD27 was performed to obtain CD4+ naive, central memory, regulatory and stem cell-like memory cells. TCRB transcripts that were expressed got sequenced, as all of the isolated RNA had been reverse transcribed. The method was immunoSEQ multiplex PCR; TCRdb's version includes in-frame clones alone and lacks a portion of them. Among hundreds of thousands of clones, around 15% were seen once, and the ten largest hold about 0.086%.

Sequencing was performed on naive CD4+ T cells from blood. V gene TRBV28 combines with J gene TRBJ2-7; 9 bases agree with TRBD1. The source is a man aged 18 to 29 in good health. CDR3 residues: CASRGTGGFSFEQYF. As DNA, the CDR3 is TGTGCCAGCAGAGGTACAGGGGGCTTCTCCTTCGAGCAGTACTTC.